Following are 15 T cell receptor beta chains from one sample sequenced in a study of blood T cell repertoires in COVID-19. Generated by immunoSEQ multiplex PCR, the TCRdb table keeps only in-frame clones and is missing some. Seen here are about 230,000 clones, 65% to 85% observed once, and the top ten hold approximately 6%. The material sequenced was peripheral blood. Source of these receptors: a man older than 75 with acute or convalescent COVID-19.

Of note for this clone: An end of the junction does not agree with germline; a read error may underlie this. V gene TRBV7-7 combines with J gene TRBJ2-5, with 7 bases matching TRBD1. CDR1 is SSHAT, CDR2 FNYEAQ, per germline (reference sequence). The CDR3 loop spans 13 amino acids. Written as DNA, the CDR3 is TGTGCTAGCAGCACTGACAGGGAAGAGACCCAGTACTTC. Its translation: CASSTDREETQYF.

V is TRBV4-1 and J is TRBJ2-7; the D is unclear. V lost 1 base to trimming and J lost 1 base, with 8 bases between them. This CDR3 comprises 14 residues. The germline CDR1 and CDR2 sequences are MGHRA and YSYEKL. The CDR3 region has the DNA TGCGCCAGCAGCCAAGGTCCCCAATCCTACGAGCAGTACTTC. Protein sequence: CASSQGPQSYEQYF.

This CDR3 reads CASSLGGQGATDTQYF. In nucleotides, the CDR3 is TGCGCCAGCAGCTTGGGGGGACAGGGGGCCACAGATACGCAGTATTTT. The chain carries TRBV5-1 and TRBJ2-3; 12 bases agree with TRBD1. The CDR3 runs 16 residues. Germline loops: CDR1 SGHRS, CDR2 YFSETQ. J was trimmed by 2 bases and V by 0 bases; bases with no gene match: 1.

The J gene is TRBJ1-2, the V gene TRBV5-1; a weak D match, TRBD1 (6 bases). The CDR3 extends over 13 amino acids. Germline CDR1 SGHRS, CDR2 YFSETQ. Trimming cost V 4 bases and J 1 base, with 8 bases left between them. CDR3 protein: CASSNRVNYGYTF. CDR3 bases: TGCGCCAGCAGCAACAGGGTTAACTATGGCTACACCTTC.

The chain is built from TRBV5-4 and TRBJ2-7; 9 positions agree with TRBD1. V dropped 4 bases and J dropped 3; count of bases not matched to a gene: 8. The germline V gene encodes CDR1 SGHNT and CDR2 YYREEE (reference sequence). This CDR3 has 15 amino acids. CDR3 DNA: TGTGCCAGCAGCCTGACAGGGGGAAAGTACTACGAGCAGTACTTC. Translating gives CASSLTGGKYYEQYF.

The chain couples TRBV27 to TRBJ2-2; tentative D call: TRBD2 (7 bases). The germline V and J ends were trimmed by 5 bases and 7 bases, with 20 bases remaining between them. Per the germline V gene, CDR1 is MNHEY and CDR2 is SMNVEV (reference sequence). The CDR3 runs 16 residues. The CDR3 sequence: CASSTRLGGAGGELFF. CDR3 sequence (DNA): TGTGCCAGCAGTACCCGACTGGGGGGGGCCGGCGGGGAGCTGTTTTTT.

J is TRBJ1-5 and V is TRBV24-1; a possible D gene is TRBD1 (6 bases). The germline CDR1 and CDR2 sequences are KGHDR and SFDVKD. The CDR3 spans 15 residues. Deletions cut 4 bases from V and 5 bases from J, with 14 bases between. Here the CDR3 reads CATSDSRTAHQPQHF. The CDR3, as DNA: TGTGCCACCAGTGACTCCCGGACAGCCCATCAGCCCCAGCATTTT.

This clone was detected only once. The chain has TRBV14 and TRBJ2-3, with 16 bases aligning to TRBD2. The trim removed 4 bases at V and 1 base at J, leaving 2 bases unmatched. Germline CDR1 is SGHDN and CDR2 is FVKESK. This CDR3 contains 17 residues. The CDR3 DNA follows: TGTGCCAGCAGCCCCGGGACTAGCGGGAGGGGCACAGATACGCAGTATTTT. Its protein product is CASSPGTSGRGTDTQYF.

Details on this clone: The same CDR3 is also encoded by other DNA sequences in this sample. The gene calls are TRBV3-1 (or the pseudogene TRBV3-2) and TRBJ2-2; no reliable D call. The CDR3 contains 13 residues. V lost 1 base and J lost 5, with 5 bases in between. CDR1 and CDR2 (germline): LGHDT, YNNKEL (reference sequence). The CDR3 loop is CASSQVSTGELFF. DNA for the CDR3: TGTGCCAGCAGCCAAGTCTCGACCGGGGAGCTGTTTTTT.

The rearrangement uses TRBV5-4 and TRBJ1-6, with 7 nucleotides matching TRBD1. V lost 3 bases to trimming and J lost 8 bases; unmatched junction nucleotides: 5. The CDR3 length is 14 residues. Germline CDR1 is SGHNT and CDR2 is YYREEE (reference sequence). CDR3 sequence reads: CASSSTGRYSPLHF. The CDR3 coding sequence is TGTGCCAGCAGCTCGACAGGGAGGTATTCACCCCTCCACTTT.

The CDR3 region has the DNA TGTGCCAGCAGGACAGGGATGGGCAAAAACATTCAGTACTTC. This encodes CASRTGMGKNIQYF. This chain uses TRBV28 with TRBJ2-4; 7 bases line up with TRBD1. Germline trimming cut 6 bases from V and 3 bases from J; bases unmatched to any gene: 5. Germline values: CDR1 MDHEN, CDR2 SYDVKM. The CDR3 runs to 14 residues.

This clone was seen a single time. The chain links TRBV21-1 to TRBJ2-7; TRBD1 is the table's D call and was not checked against the DNA. TRBV21-1 is labeled a pseudogene. The CDR3 is 14 amino acids. In DNA, the CDR3 is TGTGCCAGCAGACCAGGGGAGAACTCCTACGAGCAGTACTTC. It translates to CASRPGENSYEQYF.

The gene calls are TRBV6-5 and TRBJ2-1; TRBD2 aligns across 8 bases. The CDR3 extends over 16 amino acids. Germline values: CDR1 MNHEY, CDR2 SVGAGI. Trimming cost V 4 bases and J 1 base; bases outside gene matches: 6. Here the CDR3 DNA reads TGTGCCAGCAGTTCTATCAGCGGGGGTTCCTACAATGAGCAGTTCTTC. Its translation is CASSSISGGSYNEQFF.

The chain uses TRBV5-1 and TRBJ2-7; perhaps TRBD2 as D (6 bases). The length of the CDR3 is 15 residues. Germline CDR1 and CDR2: SGHRS and YFSETQ. V was clipped by 3 bases and J by 3 bases, with 16 bases between them. In DNA, the CDR3 is TGCGCCAGCAGCTCCCAGGGAGGCGTCGGCTACGAGCAGTACTTC. Amino acids: CASSSQGGVGYEQYF.

V gene TRBV30 combines with J gene TRBJ2-5; D possibly corresponds to TRBD2 (6 bases). Per germline, CDR1 GTSNPN and CDR2 SVGIG (reference sequence). The CDR3 covers 14 residues. V dropped 2 bases and J dropped 5 bases, with 15 bases sitting between them. In DNA, the CDR3 is TGTGCCTGGAGTCATGGGGTGGAGGGGGAGACCCAGTACTTC. Translation gives CAWSHGVEGETQYF.